The 18 T cell receptor beta chains listed next were all sequenced from one sample in a study of T cells of healthy individuals. TCRdb re-called the 5' RACE reads through MiXCR, storing one row per CDR3 protein. The repertoire holds about 82,000 distinct CDR3 sequences, with 4% to 5.5% as singletons. The receptor source for this set is a female donor in good health.

This clonotype was counted only a few times. The chain is built from TRBV15 and TRBJ1-5, with a possible D match to TRBD1 (5 bases). Germline CDR1 LNHNV, CDR2 YYDKDF (reference sequence). V lost 3 bases and J 7 bases, leaving 22 bases between the germline ends. The CDR3 runs to 17 residues. The CDR3 DNA reads TGTGCCACCAGCAGCGATAGACTTCAGGGTGTAGGACAGCCCCAGCATTTT. Translation gives CATSSDRLQGVGQPQHF.

This clonotype was detected ten times or more. The chain links TRBV29-1 to TRBJ1-2; D perhaps matches TRBD1 (5 bases). Trimming left V 7 bases short and J 0 bases short, with 9 bases between. Germline V gene lookup returns CDR1 SQVTM and CDR2 ANQGSEA. The CDR3 loop spans 12 amino acids. CDR3 coding DNA: TGCAGCGCGGGACCGACTAACTATGGCTACACCTTC. Protein: CSAGPTNYGYTF.

This clonotype occurred many times. The J gene is TRBJ1-3, the V gene TRBV2; TRBD1 matches 7 bases. CDR1 and CDR2 from the germline V gene are SNHLY and FYNNEI. J was trimmed by 4 bases and V by 7 bases; bases with no gene match: 10. This CDR3 contains 15 residues. The CDR3 is CASKVDRAAGNTIYF. The CDR3 region has the DNA TGTGCCAGCAAAGTAGACAGGGCTGCCGGAAACACCATATATTTT.

This clonotype has more than one count but fewer than ten. V is TRBV7-9 and J is TRBJ2-5; D is perhaps TRBD2 (6 bases). The germline V gene has CDR1 SEHNR and CDR2 FQNEAQ (reference sequence). V gave up 7 bases and J gave up 1 base, with 16 bases separating them. The CDR3 is 15 amino acids. As DNA, the CDR3 is TGTGCCAGCACTCGGAGGGGTAGCGGCCAAGAGACCCAGTACTTC. This gives the protein CASTRRGSGQETQYF.

This clonotype was counted many times. The chain joins TRBV29-1 to TRBJ2-2; D uncertain. This CDR3 contains 13 residues. The germline V gene encodes CDR1 SQVTM and CDR2 ANQGSEA. Trimming took 7 bases from V and 3 from J, leaving 12 bases between them. In nucleotides, the CDR3 is TGCAGCGGACGGGTTATTGACACCGGGGAGCTGTTTTTT. It translates to CSGRVIDTGELFF.

Many counts were recorded for this clonotype. The chain carries TRBV4-3 and TRBJ2-7, with TRBD2 as a possible D gene (5 bases). This CDR3 has 19 residues. Trimming removed 8 bases from V and 6 bases from J, with 35 bases in between. Germline V CDR1 and CDR2: LGHNA, YSLEER. CDR3 nucleotide sequence: TGCGCCAGCCCCCCATCTTTGGGATCACCGAAAGCGGCTGGGTTCGAGCAGTACTTC. Amino acids: CASPPSLGSPKAAGFEQYF.

This clonotype was detected ten times or more. This chain joins TRBV2 and TRBJ2-3; D is unresolved. Germline lookup yields CDR1 SNHLY and CDR2 FYNNEI. The CDR3 extends over 17 amino acids. The V gene lost 0 bases and the J gene lost 0 bases, with 13 bases spanning the gap. The CDR3: CASSEAPVAPSTDTQYF. The CDR3 coding sequence is TGTGCCAGCAGTGAAGCCCCAGTCGCCCCCAGCACAGATACGCAGTATTTT.

The CDR3 DNA follows: TGTGCCAGCACCCCCGGGTTGAACACTGAAGCTTTCTTT. This translates into CASTPGLNTEAFF. The chain has TRBV11-2 and TRBJ1-1; D call uncertain. V gave up 7 bases and J gave up 0 bases, with 9 bases separating them. Germline CDR1 and CDR2: SGHAT and FQNNGV. This CDR3 region has 13 residues.

As for this clonotype: A read error is possible here, since a much larger clone lies one base away. The genes are TRBV6-1 and TRBJ2-1; 9 bases fit TRBD1. From germline, CDR1 is MNHNS and CDR2 SASEGT. The length of the CDR3 is 17 residues. Trimming took 4 bases from V and 7 from J; bases not matched to a gene: 14. The DNA for the CDR3 is TGTGCCAGCAGTGGGGTAAAAACGGGACAGGGTATGAATGAGCAGTTCTTC. Translated, it gives CASSGVKTGQGMNEQFF.

In regard to this clonotype: A much larger clone lies one base from this, so it may be a read error. The CDR3 region is CASSLMTGGTKAFF. The CDR3, as DNA: TGTGCCAGCAGTCTGATGACAGGGGGAACTAAAGCTTTCTTT. The chain combines TRBV12-3 or TRBV12-4 with TRBJ1-1, with 9 bases matching TRBD1. The V segment lost 5 bases and the J segment 9 bases; nucleotides outside the gene matches: 10. The CDR3 extends over 14 amino acids.

This clonotype has just a few counts. The J gene is TRBJ2-3, the V gene TRBV20-1; D is undetermined. This CDR3 spans 12 amino acids. Trimming removed 3 bases from V and 2 bases from J, with 6 bases in between. Germline lookup yields CDR1 DFQATT and CDR2 SNEGSKA (reference sequence). CDR3 sequence (DNA): TGCAGTGCTAGGTACTCCACAGATACGCAGTATTTT. This encodes CSARYSTDTQYF.

The chain uses TRBV27 and TRBJ2-1; a possible D gene is TRBD2 (5 bases). The length of the CDR3 is 14 residues. Germline V gene lookup returns CDR1 MNHEY and CDR2 SMNVEV (reference sequence). Deletions cut 8 bases from V and 8 bases from J, with 19 bases between. The CDR3 is CASRSSPGMDEQFF. Here the CDR3 DNA reads TGTGCCAGCCGATCCAGTCCGGGGATGGATGAGCAGTTCTTC.

The sample holds many counts of this clonotype. The V gene is TRBV3-1, the J gene TRBJ2-1, with D tentatively TRBD2 (6 bases). From germline, CDR1 is LGHDT and CDR2 YNNKEL (reference sequence). V lost 0 bases and J 1 base, leaving 13 bases between the germline ends. The CDR3 length is 17 residues. The chain's CDR3 is CASSQDLREVSYNEQFF. DNA of the CDR3: TGTGCCAGCAGCCAAGATCTCAGGGAGGTTTCCTACAATGAGCAGTTCTTC.

The chain uses TRBV7-2 and TRBJ2-2, with 13 bases lining up with TRBD2. The CDR3 runs 19 residues. Trimming took 5 bases from V and 1 from J; bases not matched to a gene: 10. The germline V gene has CDR1 SGHTA and CDR2 FQGNSA. The CDR3 sequence is CASSQPGLAGQMNTGELFF. The CDR3 DNA is TGTGCCAGCAGCCAGCCGGGACTAGCGGGACAAATGAACACCGGGGAGCTGTTTTTT.

This clonotype was detected ten times or more. The genes are TRBV4-3 and TRBJ2-5, with D tentatively TRBD2 (6 bases). Per the germline V gene, CDR1 is LGHNA and CDR2 is YSLEER. This CDR3 is 16 amino acids long. Trimming took off 0 bases at V and 6 bases at J, with 17 bases between the two ends. The DNA of the CDR3 is TGCGCCAGCAGCCAAGATCTTTCGGGGGTTTGGCAGACCCAGTACTTC. Its translation: CASSQDLSGVWQTQYF.

This clonotype was recorded many times. The chain links TRBV9 to TRBJ2-7; D possibly corresponds to TRBD2 (6 bases). This CDR3 is 15 amino acids long. The germline V gene has CDR1 SGDLS and CDR2 YYNGEE. With 2 bases removed from V and 2 bases from J, the gap between germline ends came to 14 bases. Here the CDR3 reads CASSVTGTSPYEQYF. For the CDR3, the DNA is TGTGCCAGCAGCGTGACCGGGACTTCTCCCTACGAGCAGTACTTC.

This rearrangement joins TRBV5-6 to TRBJ2-7; no clear D. There are 15 residues in the CDR3. V was clipped by 3 bases and J by 0 bases, with 13 bases between them. Germline lookup yields CDR1 SGHDT and CDR2 YYEEEE. The CDR3 here is CASSYGRSDSYEQYF. As DNA, the CDR3 is TGTGCCAGCAGCTATGGACGGTCAGACTCCTACGAGCAGTACTTC.

This clonotype was counted only a few times. This chain links TRBV6-1 with TRBJ1-5, with D possibly TRBD1 on 6 matching bases. Germline CDR1 reads MNHNS; CDR2 reads SASEGT. V lost 0 bases and J 3 bases, leaving 9 bases between the germline ends. The CDR3 sequence is 15 residues long. CDR3 bases: TGTGCCAGCAGTGAAGCAGGGGGTTACAATCAGCCCCAGCATTTT. Translating it yields CASSEAGGYNQPQHF.